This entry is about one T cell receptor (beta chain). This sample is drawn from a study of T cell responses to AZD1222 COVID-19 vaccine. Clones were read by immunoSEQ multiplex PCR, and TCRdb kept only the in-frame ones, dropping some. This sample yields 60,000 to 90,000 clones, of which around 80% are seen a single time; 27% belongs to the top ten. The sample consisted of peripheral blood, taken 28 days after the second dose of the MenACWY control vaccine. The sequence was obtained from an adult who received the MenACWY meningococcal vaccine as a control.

The CDR3, as DNA: TGCAGCGCCCAAGACAGGAAGAACACTGAAGCTTTCTTT. It is translated as CSAQDRKNTEAFF. The chain joins TRBV29-1 to TRBJ1-1; TRBD1 might be the D (6 bases). Looked up from germline, CDR1 is SQVTM and CDR2 is ANQGSEA. CDR3 length: 13 amino acids. Trimming removed 7 bases from V and 1 base from J, with 13 bases in between.